The entry that follows covers one TCR beta chain sequence. Some clones are missing from TCRdb's copy, which holds only in-frame ones; the method was immunoSEQ multiplex PCR. The table has 300,000 to 400,000 clones, roughly 90% seen once; the top ten hold 2.6%. These data are taken from a study of blood T cell repertoires in COVID-19. Study details: PBMCs, B-cell-depleted T cells, or T cells provided the cDNA or gDNA that made up the material.

V shed 0 bases, J shed 4 bases, and the junction held 9 bases outside the gene matches. The CDR3 runs to 18 residues. Germline V gene data show CDR1 as LGHDT and CDR2 as YNNKEL (reference sequence). Participant age was roughly 18 to 89 years, and participants resided in around 24 US areas. Clinical history reported by participants formed the basis on which cohorts were assigned. The sequenced material came from PBMCs or T cells enriched from blood (not recorded which). The rearrangement links TRBV3-1 (or the pseudogene TRBV3-2) to TRBJ1-6; 7 bases line up with TRBD1. The source of this sequence is a man in his 60s who had recovered from COVID-19. The CDR3 coding sequence is TGTGCCAGCAGCCAAGATGGCGGGACAGTAAATTATAATTCACCCCTCCACTTT. It codes for CASSQDGGTVNYNSPLHF.